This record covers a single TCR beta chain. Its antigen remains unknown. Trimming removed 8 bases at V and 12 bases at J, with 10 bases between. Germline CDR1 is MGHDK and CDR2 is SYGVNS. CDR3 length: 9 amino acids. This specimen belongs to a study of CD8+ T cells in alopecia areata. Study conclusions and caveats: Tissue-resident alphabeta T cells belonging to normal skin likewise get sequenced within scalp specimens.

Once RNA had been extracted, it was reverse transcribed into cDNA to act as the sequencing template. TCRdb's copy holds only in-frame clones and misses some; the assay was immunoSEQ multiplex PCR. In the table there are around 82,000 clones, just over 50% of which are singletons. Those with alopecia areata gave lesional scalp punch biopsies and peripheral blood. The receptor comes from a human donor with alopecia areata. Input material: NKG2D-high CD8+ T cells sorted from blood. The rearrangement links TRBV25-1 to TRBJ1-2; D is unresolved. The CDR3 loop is CASSGPHTF. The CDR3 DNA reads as TGTGCCAGCTCTGGGCCCCACACCTTC.